These 2 T cell receptor beta chains share one sample of origin, sequenced in a study of beta chain features in type 1 diabetes. Every isolated RNA sample was fully reverse transcribed, so sequencing captured expressed TCRB transcripts. The protocol was immunoSEQ multiplex PCR, while the TCRdb copy is restricted to in-frame clones and leaves out a portion. Among around 600,000 clones listed, around 12% were seen once. Points from the study as a whole: All four CD4+ subsets from Type 1 diabetes patients carried moderately but significantly shorter TCRB CDR3s.

These receptors' antigens are unknown. The sequencing sample was made of naive CD4+ T cells from blood. These receptors originate from a man aged 25 to 40 with type 1 diabetes.

This clone was seen only a few times. The chain has TRBV28 and TRBJ2-7; D is perhaps TRBD2 (7 bases). Trimming shortened V by 2 bases and J by 3 bases, and 14 bases separated the two germline ends. Per the germline V gene, CDR1 is MDHEN and CDR2 is SYDVKM. CDR3 length: 15 residues. Here the CDR3 DNA reads TGTGCCAGCAGTTTAGGGGGGGCCAAGAGCTACGAGCAGTACTTC. As protein: CASSLGGAKSYEQYF. Using reference TRBV28 and TRBJ2-7 for the parts outside the CDR3, the full variable domain is DVKVTQSSRYLVKRTGEKVFLECVQDMDHENMFWYRQDPGLGLRLIYFSYDVKMKEKGDIPEGYSVSREKKERFSLILESASTNQTSMYLCASSLGGAKSYEQYFGPGTRLTVT.

The J gene is TRBJ2-3, the V gene TRBV6-6; D could derive from TRBD1 or TRBD2 (5 bases each). The V and J ends lost 7 bases and 5 bases respectively, with 13 bases between them. In germline, CDR1 is MNHNY, CDR2 SVGAGI (reference sequence). The CDR3 is 13 residues long. CDR3 nucleotides: TGTGCCAGCAACCAGAGGGGTATAGATACGCAGTATTTT. Translation: CASNQRGIDTQYF.